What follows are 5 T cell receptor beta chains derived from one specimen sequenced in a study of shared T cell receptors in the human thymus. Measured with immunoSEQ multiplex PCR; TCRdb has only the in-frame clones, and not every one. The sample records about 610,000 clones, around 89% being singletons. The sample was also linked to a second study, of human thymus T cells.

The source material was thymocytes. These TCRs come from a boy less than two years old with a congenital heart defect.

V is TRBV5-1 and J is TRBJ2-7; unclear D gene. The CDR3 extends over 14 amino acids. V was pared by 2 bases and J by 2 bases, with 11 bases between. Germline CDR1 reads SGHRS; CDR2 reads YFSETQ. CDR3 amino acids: CASSFPRFTYEQYF. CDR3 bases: TGCGCCAGCAGCTTTCCCAGGTTCACCTACGAGCAGTACTTC.

The CDR3 region is CASSPPGQAALVDEQYF. The CDR3, as DNA: TGTGCCAGCTCACCCCCGGGACAGGCGGCCCTGGTGGATGAGCAGTACTTC. The chain carries TRBV18 and TRBJ2-7; 8 nucleotides line up with TRBD1. This CDR3 contains 17 residues. With 3 bases clipped from V and 7 bases from J, the junction kept 17 bases outside the gene matches. Germline CDR1 and CDR2: KGHSH and LQKENI.

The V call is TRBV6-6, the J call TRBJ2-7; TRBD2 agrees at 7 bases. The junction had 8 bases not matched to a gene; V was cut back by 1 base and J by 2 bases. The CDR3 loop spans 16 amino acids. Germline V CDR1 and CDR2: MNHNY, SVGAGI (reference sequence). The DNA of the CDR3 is TGTGCCAGCAGTTACTGGCCAGCGGGATTCCCCTACGAGCAGTACTTC. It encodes CASSYWPAGFPYEQYF.

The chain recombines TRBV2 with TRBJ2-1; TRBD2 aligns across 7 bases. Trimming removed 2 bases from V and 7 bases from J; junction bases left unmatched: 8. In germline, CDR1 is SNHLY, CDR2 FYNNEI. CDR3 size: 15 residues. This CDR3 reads CASSESSSGPNEQFF. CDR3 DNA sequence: TGTGCCAGCAGTGAAAGCTCTAGCGGCCCTAATGAGCAGTTCTTC.

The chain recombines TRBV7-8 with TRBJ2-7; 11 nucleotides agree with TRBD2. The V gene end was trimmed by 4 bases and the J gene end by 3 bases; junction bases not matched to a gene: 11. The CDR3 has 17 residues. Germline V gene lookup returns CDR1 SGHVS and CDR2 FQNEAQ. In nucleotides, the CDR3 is TGTGCCAGCAGCTCAGCCCGGGGGACTAGCGGAGACTACGAGCAGTACTTC. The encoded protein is CASSSARGTSGDYEQYF.